Listed here are 29 T cell receptor beta chains from one sample, sequenced in a study of T-cell memory formation after mild COVID-19. MiXCR, run by TCRdb on the 5' RACE reads, gives a single entry per CDR3 protein. The sample contains around 340,000 distinct CDR3 sequences, 10% to 15% of which appear only once. Sequences were obtained from PBMCs or a T cell subset sorted from them (not recorded which). The receptors stem from a man between 18 and 29 years old who had mild COVID-19 (a few samples of this study predate the infection). Cell type and time point are not known.

The V call is TRBV4-3, the J call TRBJ2-3; 10 nucleotides align to TRBD1. The CDR3 has 17 amino acids. From germline, CDR1 is LGHNA and CDR2 YSLEER. The trim removed 0 bases at V and 3 bases at J, leaving 6 bases unmatched. CDR3 loop: CASSQETGQGVTDTQYF. In DNA, the CDR3 is TGCGCCAGCAGCCAAGAAACAGGACAGGGGGTAACAGATACGCAGTATTTT.

The chain joins TRBV6-6 to TRBJ2-7, with 9 positions matching TRBD1. CDR3 size: 14 residues. V was clipped by 6 bases and J by 2 bases; unmatched bases: 5. Looked up from germline, CDR1 is MNHNY and CDR2 is SVGAGI (reference sequence). CDR3 nucleotides: TGTGCCAGCAGAGCCGGGACAGGGACCTACGAGCAGTACGTC. Its protein product is CASRAGTGTYEQYV.

Only a few counts were recorded for this clonotype. The chain employs TRBV6-5 and TRBJ1-2, with a possible D match to TRBD1 (5 bases). Germline CDR1 MNHEY, CDR2 SVGAGI. This CDR3 region has 16 residues. Trimming cost V 7 bases and J 7 bases, with 25 bases left between them. The CDR3 sequence is CASIDLGGSRNGGYTF. The CDR3 DNA reads TGTGCCAGCATCGACCTTGGGGGGAGTAGAAACGGTGGCTACACCTTC.

J is TRBJ1-1 and V is TRBV5-1, with D hard to call. This CDR3 spans 16 amino acids. Germline CDR1 SGHRS, CDR2 YFSETQ. Trimming cost V 2 bases and J 0 bases, with 14 bases left between them. The CDR3 protein is CASSLGRGSMNTEAFF. The DNA of the CDR3 is TGCGCCAGCAGCTTAGGCAGAGGATCGATGAACACTGAAGCTTTCTTT.

This clonotype has just a few counts. This chain uses TRBV12-3 or TRBV12-4 with TRBJ1-5, with a weak D call TRBD1 (5 bases). V was trimmed by 3 bases and J by 4 bases, leaving 19 bases between them. This CDR3 region has 17 residues. The CDR3 DNA reads TGTGCCAGCAGTTTGGAGTGGGGCGGAACTGAGAATCAGCCCCAGCATTTT. It is translated as CASSLEWGGTENQPQHF.

This clonotype was counted between two and nine times. The chain uses TRBV3-1 and TRBJ2-5, with TRBD1 as a possible D gene (6 bases). CDR3 length equals 13 residues. Germline V gives CDR1 LGHDT, CDR2 YNNKEL (reference sequence). The V end was cut by 4 bases, the J end by 4 bases, with 10 bases between. In DNA, the CDR3 is TGTGCCAGCAGCCGAGACAGGTCAGAGACCCAGTACTTC. Its protein is CASSRDRSETQYF.

The chain recombines TRBV29-1 with TRBJ1-5; D might be TRBD1 (6 bases). V shed 6 bases and J shed 4 bases, with 13 bases lying between them. The germline gives CDR1 SQVTM, CDR2 ANQGSEA. The CDR3 is 13 amino acids. The CDR3 sequence is CSVGEGGNQPQHF. In nucleotides, the CDR3 is TGCAGCGTCGGAGAGGGGGGGAATCAGCCCCAGCATTTT.

The chain uses TRBV6-2 or TRBV6-3 and TRBJ1-2; TRBD1 aligns across 9 bases. The CDR3 runs to 17 residues. Germline values: CDR1 MNHEY, CDR2 SVGEGT. V trimming: 5 bases; J trimming: 3 bases; junction bases outside the gene matches: 13. CDR3 nucleotide sequence: TGTGCCAGCAGTCCTGGACAGGGGAAGAGACGCGACTATGGCTACACCTTC. Amino acid sequence: CASSPGQGKRRDYGYTF.

This clonotype was recorded a few times. This rearrangement joins TRBV29-1 to TRBJ1-1; possible D gene TRBD1, 5 bases. The CDR3 covers 12 residues. Trimming took 7 bases from V and 0 from J, leaving 9 bases between them. CDR1 SQVTM and CDR2 ANQGSEA come from the germline V gene. This CDR3 is CSALTVNTEAFF. In nucleotides, the CDR3 is TGCAGCGCCCTGACAGTGAACACTGAAGCTTTCTTT.

The chain uses TRBV6-5 and TRBJ2-3; D is possibly TRBD2 (6 bases). The V end was cut by 2 bases, the J end by 2 bases, with 14 bases between. Per the germline V gene, CDR1 is MNHEY and CDR2 is SVGAGI. The CDR3 has 16 amino acids. CDR3 sequence reads: CASSYGSGPSTDTQYF. For the CDR3, the DNA is TGTGCCAGCAGTTACGGTAGCGGCCCTTCCACAGATACGCAGTATTTT.

This clonotype was seen once. The chain is built from TRBV12-5 and TRBJ1-1; 7 positions match TRBD1. The CDR3 has 13 amino acids. V lost 4 bases, J lost 4 bases, and 3 bases stayed unmatched. CDR1 is LGHNT, CDR2 FRNRAP, per germline. Here the CDR3 DNA reads TGTGCTAGTGGTTCCCAGGGGGGCACTGAAGCTTTCTTT. Protein product: CASGSQGGTEAFF.

This clonotype was seen a handful of times. This chain connects TRBV5-1 to TRBJ2-7; D is possibly TRBD2 (6 bases). The CDR3 has 13 amino acids. Trimming pared 0 bases from V and 6 bases from J, leaving 10 bases between. Per germline, CDR1 SGHRS and CDR2 YFSETQ. The CDR3 reads CASSLAGGPEQYV. The DNA for the CDR3 is TGCGCCAGCAGCTTGGCCGGGGGTCCCGAGCAGTACGTC.

This clonotype was counted a few times. The rearrangement uses TRBV5-6 and TRBJ1-5, with D unresolved. Germline CDR1 reads SGHDT; CDR2 reads YYEEEE. CDR3 size: 12 residues. Trimming removed 2 bases at V and 5 bases at J, with 5 bases between. The CDR3 DNA reads TGTGCCAGCAGCTTTTTGGATCAGCCCCAGCATTTT. It encodes CASSFLDQPQHF.

Many counts were recorded for this clonotype. This chain connects TRBV7-9 to TRBJ2-3; 9 bases are shared with TRBD2. Per the germline V gene, CDR1 is SEHNR and CDR2 is FQNEAQ (reference sequence). CDR3 size: 17 residues. Trimming removed 5 bases from V and 4 bases from J; junction bases left unmatched: 13. The CDR3 DNA sequence: TGTGCCAGCAGCGCATTCCTAGCGGGGAATGGTGCAGATACGCAGTATTTT. It translates to CASSAFLAGNGADTQYF.

The J gene is TRBJ2-7, the V gene TRBV6-2 or TRBV6-3, with TRBD1 as a possible D gene (5 bases). Per germline, CDR1 MNHEY and CDR2 SVGEGT. Between the trimmed V and J ends, which lost 2 bases and 7 bases, there was a span of 6 bases. This CDR3 contains 11 residues. The CDR3 nucleotides are TGTGCCAGCAGTTACGCAGGGGAGCAGTACGTC. Translated, it gives CASSYAGEQYV.

This clonotype has just a few counts. The CDR3: CASSPRVPGELFF. The CDR3 DNA is TGTGCCAGCAGTCCTAGAGTCCCCGGGGAGCTGTTTTTT. The rearrangement links TRBV7-9 to TRBJ2-2; no firm D call. The CDR3 is made up of 13 amino acids. Trimming cost V 6 bases and J 6 bases, with 11 bases left between them. In germline, CDR1 is SEHNR, CDR2 FQNEAQ (reference sequence).

The chain carries TRBV7-3 and TRBJ2-5; 9 bases match TRBD2. The germline gives CDR1 SGHTA, CDR2 FQGTGA. Losses at the gene ends were 4 bases for V and 10 bases for J; bases not matched to a gene: 7. The CDR3 is made up of 13 amino acids. CDR3 sequence (DNA): TGTGCCAGCAGCTCCCGAGCGGGGGGCGTCCAGTACTTC. This sequence encodes CASSSRAGGVQYF.

The gene calls are TRBV7-2 and TRBJ2-7; possibly TRBD1 for D (5 bases). The CDR3 is 13 residues long. Trimming removed 6 bases from V and 4 bases from J, with 13 bases in between. Per germline, CDR1 SGHTA and CDR2 FQGNSA. CDR3 region: CASSYSPGYEQYV. CDR3 in DNA: TGTGCCAGCAGTTACAGCCCAGGGTACGAGCAGTACGTC.

The chain joins TRBV7-9 to TRBJ1-1, with D perhaps matching TRBD1 (5 bases). The CDR3 consists of 15 residues. Germline CDR1 SEHNR, CDR2 FQNEAQ (reference sequence). V was pared by 6 bases and J by 1 base, with 15 bases between. The CDR3 region is CASRQTESPNTEAFF. The CDR3 DNA sequence: TGTGCCAGCAGACAGACAGAGAGCCCGAACACTGAAGCTTTCTTT.

The rearrangement joins TRBV6-5 to TRBJ2-1, with D hard to call. Germline lookup yields CDR1 MNHEY and CDR2 SVGAGI. The ends were cut back, 2 bases at V and 7 bases at J, with 9 bases in the middle. CDR3 length: 13 amino acids. CDR3 amino acids: CASSYPDGNEQFF. The CDR3 DNA follows: TGTGCCAGCAGTTACCCCGACGGAAATGAGCAGTTCTTC.

J is TRBJ2-6 and V is TRBV7-3; D tentatively fits TRBD1 or TRBD2 (5 bases each). Germline V CDR1 and CDR2: SGHTA, FQGTGA. CDR3 size: 15 residues. V dropped 7 bases and J dropped 1 base, with 11 bases sitting between them. The CDR3 bases are TGTGCCAGCACCGGTGGGGGTTCTGGGGCCAACGTCCTGACTTTC. Its translation is CASTGGGSGANVLTF.

The CDR3 loop is CSAPLPPSHNTQYF. The CDR3 DNA sequence: TGCAGTGCTCCTCTGCCACCCAGCCACAATACGCAGTATTTT. V gene TRBV20-1 combines with J gene TRBJ2-3; D is unclear. V was shortened by 5 bases and J by 7 bases, with 19 bases between the two germline ends. This CDR3 contains 14 residues. Germline values: CDR1 DFQATT, CDR2 SNEGSKA (reference sequence).

The chain joins TRBV4-1 to TRBJ1-1; D is unclear. The CDR3 extends over 15 amino acids. CDR1 is MGHRA, CDR2 YSYEKL, per germline. V was cut by 3 bases and J by 0 bases, with 11 bases left in between. For the CDR3, the DNA is TGCGCCAGCAGCCAGCCGCAGTCCGTGAACACTGAAGCTTTCTTT. It is translated as CASSQPQSVNTEAFF.

This clonotype was observed at least ten times. V is TRBV12-3 or TRBV12-4 and J is TRBJ2-2, with D possibly TRBD2 on 7 matching bases. The CDR3 runs 14 residues. The V and J ends lost 0 bases and 6 bases respectively, with 8 bases between them. CDR3 in amino acids: CASSLAGGPGELFF. CDR3 nucleotide sequence: TGTGCCAGCAGTTTAGCGGGGGGGCCCGGGGAGCTGTTTTTT.

This chain links TRBV5-1 with TRBJ2-7; D unclear. CDR3 length: 11 amino acids. Trimming left V 2 bases short and J 4 bases short, with 4 bases between. Per germline, CDR1 SGHRS and CDR2 YFSETQ. In DNA form, the CDR3 reads TGCGCCAGCAGCTTTATGTACGAGCAGTACTTC. Protein product: CASSFMYEQYF.

This clonotype was seen only a few times. The rearrangement links TRBV12-3 or TRBV12-4 to TRBJ2-3, with D unresolved. The V and J ends lost 6 bases and 9 bases respectively, with 10 bases between them. CDR3 length: 11 amino acids. CDR3 region: CASSPDTTQYF. The CDR3, as DNA: TGTGCCAGCAGCCCAGACACAACGCAGTATTTT.

This sequence joins TRBV7-8 and TRBJ2-7; D is perhaps TRBD1 (5 bases). The CDR3 totals 13 residues. The germline V gene has CDR1 SGHVS and CDR2 FQNEAQ. V was shortened by 5 bases and J by 1 base, with 9 bases between the two germline ends. The CDR3 sequence: CASSARTSYEQYV. The CDR3 DNA follows: TGTGCCAGCAGCGCCAGGACATCCTACGAGCAGTACGTC.

This clonotype was detected many times. The chain has TRBV5-1 and TRBJ2-1; D tentatively reads TRBD1 or TRBD2 (7 bases each). CDR3 length: 15 residues. V lost 7 bases and J 5 bases, leaving 19 bases between the germline ends. Per germline, CDR1 SGHRS and CDR2 YFSETQ. The CDR3 DNA sequence: TGCGCCAGCGGAGGGGAGGGGGCGCCCCACAATGAGCAGTTCTTC. It translates to CASGGEGAPHNEQFF. Full variable domain (remainder filled in from reference TRBV5-1 and TRBJ2-1): KAGVTQTPRYLIKTRGQQVTLSCSPISGHRSVSWYQQTPGQGLQFLFEYFSETQRNKGNFPGRFSGRQFSNSRSEMNVSTLELGDSALYLCASGGEGAPHNEQFFGPGTRLTVL.

This chain links TRBV12-3 or TRBV12-4 with TRBJ2-3; weak D call: TRBD2 (5 bases). The CDR3 consists of 16 residues. Trimming took 3 bases from V and 4 from J, leaving 17 bases between them. The DNA of the CDR3 is TGTGCCAGCAGTTTCTGGATTGACGGAGGCGCAGATACGCAGTATTTT. Translating gives CASSFWIDGGADTQYF.